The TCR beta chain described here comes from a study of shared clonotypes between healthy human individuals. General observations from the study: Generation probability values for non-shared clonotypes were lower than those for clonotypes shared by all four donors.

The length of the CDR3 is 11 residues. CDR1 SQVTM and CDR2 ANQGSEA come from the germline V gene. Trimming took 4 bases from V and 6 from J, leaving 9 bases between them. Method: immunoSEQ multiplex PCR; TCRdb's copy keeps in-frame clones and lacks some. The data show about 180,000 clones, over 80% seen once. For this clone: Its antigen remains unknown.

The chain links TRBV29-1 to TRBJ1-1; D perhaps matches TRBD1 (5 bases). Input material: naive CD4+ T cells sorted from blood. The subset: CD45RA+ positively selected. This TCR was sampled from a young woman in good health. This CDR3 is CSVGGLPEAFF. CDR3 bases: TGCAGCGTTGGGGGACTTCCTGAAGCTTTCTTT.